These 29 T cell receptor beta chains were sequenced from one sample in a study of T cell responses to AZD1222 COVID-19 vaccine. Profiling relied on immunoSEQ multiplex PCR, and the TCRdb table lists in-frame clones only, not all of them. The sample has about 100,000 clones; about 89% are singletons. Sequenced here: peripheral blood, sampled 28 days after the second AZD1222 dose. These receptors originate from an adult who received the AZD1222 COVID-19 vaccine.

V usage is TRBV28 and J usage is TRBJ2-4, with a weak D call TRBD2 (5 bases). V lost 3 bases to trimming and J lost 0 bases, with 18 bases between them. The CDR3 has 18 residues. Germline CDR1 is MDHEN and CDR2 is SYDVKM. The CDR3 protein is CASSFGRRGRSAKNIQYF. CDR3 bases: TGTGCCAGCAGTTTCGGAAGGAGAGGGAGATCAGCCAAAAACATTCAGTACTTC.

The chain is built from TRBV4-3 and TRBJ1-1; D is uncertain. The CDR3 extends over 15 amino acids. V was cut by 0 bases and J by 3 bases, with 11 bases left in between. CDR1 LGHNA and CDR2 YSLEER come from the germline V gene. CDR3 amino acids: CASSQEGRSDTEAFF. DNA of the CDR3: TGCGCCAGCAGCCAAGAGGGAAGGTCGGACACTGAAGCTTTCTTT.

The V and J genes are TRBV18 and TRBJ1-2; D uncertain. Trimming cost V 2 bases and J 3 bases, with 7 bases left between them. Germline CDR1 and CDR2: KGHSH and LQKENI. The CDR3 extends over 13 amino acids. CDR3 loop: CASSPEEDYGYTF. The CDR3 nucleotides are TGTGCCAGCTCACCAGAAGAGGACTATGGCTACACCTTC.

The V call is TRBV19, the J call TRBJ1-5; no clear D. Trimming shortened V by 4 bases and J by 3 bases, and 10 bases separated the two germline ends. Germline V lookup: CDR1 LNHDA, CDR2 SQIVND (reference sequence). The CDR3 has 14 amino acids. The chain's CDR3 is CASSNSQANQPQHF. CDR3 nucleotide sequence: TGTGCCAGTAGTAATTCACAAGCCAATCAGCCCCAGCATTTT.

The chain combines TRBV18 with TRBJ1-3; D ambiguous. Germline CDR1 reads KGHSH; CDR2 reads LQKENI. The CDR3 runs 15 residues. The V end lost 6 bases, the J end lost 1 base, and 13 bases lay between the germline ends. CDR3 nucleotide sequence: TGTGCCAGCTCCGAAACCCACGGTTCTGGAAACACCATATATTTT. Residues: CASSETHGSGNTIYF.

In its sample, this clone was seen once. The rearrangement uses TRBV5-1 and TRBJ2-2; 7 nucleotides line up with TRBD1. CDR1 and CDR2 from the germline V gene are SGHRS and YFSETQ. V was pared by 4 bases and J by 2 bases, with 5 bases of the junction left unmatched. The CDR3 covers 15 residues. The CDR3 bases are TGCGCCAGCAGCGGGGACAGATACAACACCGGGGAGCTGTTTTTT. The encoded protein is CASSGDRYNTGELFF.

CDR3 region: CASYRTGAQETQYF. Written as DNA, the CDR3 is TGCGCCAGCTATCGGACGGGGGCCCAAGAGACCCAGTACTTC. V is TRBV5-1 and J is TRBJ2-5, with D perhaps assigned TRBD1 or TRBD2 (6 bases each). Germline V lookup: CDR1 SGHRS, CDR2 YFSETQ. The CDR3 is 14 amino acids. V was shortened by 7 bases and J by 1 base, with 14 bases between the two germline ends.

V gene TRBV6-6 combines with J gene TRBJ1-1, with TRBD1 as a possible D gene (6 bases). The CDR3 sequence is 13 residues long. Germline V gene data show CDR1 as MNHNY and CDR2 as SVGAGI (reference sequence). Trimming pared 6 bases from V and 2 bases from J, leaving 10 bases between. CDR3 residues: CASSPGGNTEAFF. The CDR3 nucleotides read TGTGCCAGCAGCCCTGGGGGCAACACTGAAGCTTTCTTT.

The chain carries TRBV7-2 and TRBJ2-7; D ambiguous. This CDR3 spans 14 amino acids. The germline CDR1 and CDR2 sequences are SGHTA and FQGNSA. Trimming pared 0 bases from V and 7 bases from J, leaving 13 bases between. The CDR3 protein is CASSLATASREQYF. CDR3 in DNA: TGTGCCAGCAGCTTAGCGACTGCCAGCAGAGAGCAGTACTTC.

This chain connects TRBV6-5 to TRBJ1-3; 8 positions match TRBD1. The CDR3 runs 14 residues. Germline V CDR1 and CDR2: MNHEY, SVGAGI. Trimming cost V 7 bases and J 4 bases; bases outside gene matches: 6. Here the CDR3 DNA reads TGTGCCAGCACCTCGACAGGGGCCGGAAACACCATATATTTT. Its protein is CASTSTGAGNTIYF.

The chain links TRBV5-1 to TRBJ2-3; D could derive from TRBD1 or TRBD2 (5 bases each). The CDR3 sequence is 16 residues long. V was trimmed by 0 bases and J by 2 bases, leaving 13 bases between them. Germline V lookup: CDR1 SGHRS, CDR2 YFSETQ. CDR3 protein: CASSLARGVPTDTQYF. CDR3 nucleotide sequence: TGCGCCAGCAGCTTGGCACGGGGCGTTCCCACAGATACGCAGTATTTT.

The chain joins TRBV7-2 to TRBJ1-2, with 9 bases fitting TRBD1. Germline trimming cut 5 bases from V and 6 bases from J; bases unmatched to any gene: 10. From germline, CDR1 is SGHTA and CDR2 FQGNSA. The CDR3 sequence is 15 residues long. CDR3 nucleotides: TGTGCCAGCAGCGCCCGGGACAGGGTGGGCCATGGCTACACCTTC. Encoded protein: CASSARDRVGHGYTF.

The chain employs TRBV6-6 and TRBJ2-7, with 8 bases identical to TRBD2. Trimming took 8 bases from V and 0 from J; bases not matched to a gene: 9. This CDR3 comprises 15 residues. Germline lookup yields CDR1 MNHNY and CDR2 SVGAGI (reference sequence). The CDR3 loop reads CASCRLAGSSYEQYF. Here the CDR3 DNA reads TGTGCCAGCTGCAGGCTAGCGGGTAGCTCCTACGAGCAGTACTTC.

With regard to this clone: The same CDR3 also results from other DNA sequences found in this sample. The chain is built from TRBV9 and TRBJ2-7; TRBD1 matches at 9 bases. The CDR3 sequence is 14 residues long. The V gene end was trimmed by 0 bases and the J gene end by 2 bases; junction bases not matched to a gene: 0. CDR1 SGDLS and CDR2 YYNGEE come from the germline V gene. The CDR3, as DNA: TGTGCCAGCAGCGTAGGACAGGGGGCCTACGAGCAGTACTTC. Its protein product is CASSVGQGAYEQYF.

The V call is TRBV21-1, the J call TRBJ1-1. TRBV21-1 corresponds to a pseudogene. The CDR3 has 13 amino acids. For the CDR3, the DNA is TGTGCCAGCAGCAAAGTTCTGGGACCGGTGGATTTCTTT. It is translated as CASSKVLGPVDFF.

This clone appeared once. The chain combines TRBV11-2 with TRBJ1-1; D is ambiguous. The V and J ends lost 3 bases and 6 bases respectively, with 14 bases between them. This CDR3 contains 14 residues. Looked up from germline, CDR1 is SGHAT and CDR2 is FQNNGV. The CDR3 nucleotides are TGTGCCAGCAGCTTCGTGAGAGGGAGGGCTGAAGCTTTCTTT. Translating gives CASSFVRGRAEAFF.

The V and J genes are TRBV7-2 and TRBJ2-7; 11 nucleotides match TRBD2. V lost 4 bases to trimming and J lost 6 bases; unmatched junction nucleotides: 2. Germline CDR1 reads SGHTA; CDR2 reads FQGNSA. This CDR3 has 13 residues. The DNA of the CDR3 is TGTGCCAGCAGCTATGGACTAGCGGGCGAGCAGTACTTC. As protein: CASSYGLAGEQYF.

The chain combines TRBV28 with TRBJ2-1; 7 bases align to TRBD2. With 6 bases clipped from V and 0 bases from J, the junction kept 2 bases outside the gene matches. CDR1 is MDHEN and CDR2 is SYDVKM in the germline V gene. The CDR3 runs to 14 residues. The CDR3: CASRAGVSYNEQFF. The CDR3 DNA reads as TGTGCCAGCAGGGCGGGGGTCTCCTACAATGAGCAGTTCTTC.

The chain employs TRBV10-2 and TRBJ1-1; the D gene is possibly TRBD1 (6 bases). Germline CDR1 WSHSY, CDR2 SAAADI. V lost 5 bases and J lost 0, with 10 bases in between. The CDR3 consists of 14 residues. The CDR3 loop is CASSRQVMNTEAFF. CDR3 nucleotides: TGCGCCAGCAGTCGACAGGTAATGAACACTGAAGCTTTCTTT.

This chain links TRBV29-1 with TRBJ1-4; D is perhaps TRBD1 (5 bases). Trimming cost V 4 bases and J 8 bases, with 11 bases left between them. CDR1 and CDR2 from the germline V gene are SQVTM and ANQGSEA. The CDR3 has 12 residues. CDR3 DNA: TGCAGCGTTGCCCAGGGTTGGGAAAAACTGTTTTTT. Its protein is CSVAQGWEKLFF.

The chain employs TRBV5-4 and TRBJ2-3; 7 bases agree with TRBD2. V dropped 6 bases and J dropped 5; count of bases not matched to a gene: 9. This CDR3 has 14 residues. Per germline, CDR1 SGHNT and CDR2 YYREEE (reference sequence). The CDR3 is CASTYSGFQDTQYF. CDR3 sequence (DNA): TGTGCCAGCACCTATAGCGGGTTCCAAGATACGCAGTATTTT. Full variable domain (missing parts from reference TRBV5-4 and TRBJ2-3): ETGVTQSPTHLIKTRGQQVTLRCSSQSGHNTVSWYQQALGQGPQFIFQYYREEENGRGNFPPRFSGLQFPNYSSELNVNALELDDSALYLCASTYSGFQDTQYFGPGTRLTVL.

The V gene is TRBV5-1, the J gene TRBJ1-1, with D possibly being TRBD1 (6 bases). Per germline, CDR1 SGHRS and CDR2 YFSETQ. The length of the CDR3 is 14 residues. V was cut by 0 bases and J by 4 bases, with 10 bases left in between. This chain's CDR3 is CASSLDRATTEAFF. The CDR3 bases are TGCGCCAGCAGCTTGGACAGGGCGACCACTGAAGCTTTCTTT.

This clone has more than one count but fewer than ten. The rearrangement uses TRBV2 and TRBJ2-7; TRBD1 might be the D (5 bases). Germline V lookup: CDR1 SNHLY, CDR2 FYNNEI. V lost 6 bases and J 3 bases, leaving 9 bases between the germline ends. This CDR3 is 12 amino acids long. The CDR3 DNA reads TGTGCCAGCAGGCAACAGGTCTACGAGCAGTACTTC. Translating it yields CASRQQVYEQYF.

The V and J genes are TRBV5-6 and TRBJ1-2; no reliable D call. CDR3 size: 13 residues. The germline gives CDR1 SGHDT, CDR2 YYEEEE. Between the trimmed V and J ends, which lost 5 bases and 8 bases, there was a span of 16 bases. The CDR3 spells CASRYTASPGYTF. CDR3 sequence (DNA): TGTGCCAGCAGATATACAGCGTCGCCCGGCTACACCTTC. The entire variable domain, with the rest obtained from reference TRBV5-6 and TRBJ1-2, is as follows: DAGVTQSPTHLIKTRGQQVTLRCSPKSGHDTVSWYQQALGQGPQFIFQYYEEEERQRGNFPDRFSGHQFPNYSSELNVNALLLGDSALYLCASRYTASPGYTFGSGTRLTVV.

The V gene is TRBV9, the J gene TRBJ1-6; 9 bases agree with TRBD1. The CDR3 length is 17 residues. Germline assignment: CDR1 SGDLS and CDR2 YYNGEE. The V segment lost 3 bases and the J segment 7 bases; nucleotides outside the gene matches: 11. CDR3 DNA sequence: TGTGCCAGCAGCGCGTTGACAGGGGGTAATACGAATTCACCCCTCCACTTT. Amino acids: CASSALTGGNTNSPLHF.

This clone has a single count. The J gene is TRBJ1-5, the V gene TRBV18; 7 nucleotides align to TRBD1. The trim removed 6 bases at V and 3 bases at J, leaving 5 bases unmatched. Germline lookup yields CDR1 KGHSH and CDR2 LQKENI. This CDR3 contains 14 residues. CDR3 sequence (DNA): TGTGCCAGCTCCGAGGGGGCGCCCAATCAGCCCCAGCATTTT. Encoded protein: CASSEGAPNQPQHF.

This chain joins TRBV11-1 and TRBJ2-5; D is undetermined. The CDR3 is 14 amino acids. CDR1 SGHAT and CDR2 FQDESV come from the germline V gene (reference sequence). Trimming removed 5 bases from V and 1 base from J, with 11 bases in between. This CDR3 reads CASSTDRSQETQYF. In nucleotides, the CDR3 is TGTGCCAGCAGCACCGACCGTAGCCAAGAGACCCAGTACTTC.

This chain uses TRBV5-1 with TRBJ2-2, with D unclear. The ends were cut back, 0 bases at V and 5 bases at J, with 2 bases in the middle. Germline V lookup: CDR1 SGHRS, CDR2 YFSETQ. The CDR3 extends over 12 amino acids. The CDR3 spells CASSLETGELFF. Written as DNA, the CDR3 is TGCGCCAGCAGCTTGGAGACCGGGGAGCTGTTTTTT.

The rearrangement uses TRBV27 and TRBJ2-1; TRBD1 might be the D (6 bases). This CDR3 comprises 11 residues. Germline CDR1 reads MNHEY; CDR2 reads SMNVEV (reference sequence). Trimming cost V 4 bases and J 14 bases, with 12 bases left between them. CDR3 nucleotide sequence: TGTGCCAGCAGTTCCGGGACACCCAAGTTCTTC. It codes for CASSSGTPKFF.